This is a list of T cell receptor beta chains from one sample in a study of regulatory T cells in long-lasting Graves disease. MiXCR was run by TCRdb on the multiplex PCR reads, yielding one entry per CDR3 protein. This table holds 450,000 or so distinct CDR3 sequences, 20% to 25% found once. Sequencing used peripheral blood mononuclear cells (PBMCs), obtained when the disease was refractory, from a patient treated with antithyroid drugs. These receptor sequences come from a female donor with Graves disease. Each CDR3 is given with its conserved first and last residue. The size entry is marked missing in some rows and otherwise reads once, few, many or a size class.

v_call clone_size cdr3_aa
TRBV28 many CASSLPQGRGVGYTF
TRBV7-2 many CASSLVGLADEQYF
TRBV6-9 . CASSYSLEVRADTQYF
TRBV7-8 . CASSFMGGTPNTEAFF
TRBV20-1 few CSAPGTSGAPPPYNEQFF
TRBV6-2/TRBV6-3 many CASSYGRGWGVETQYF
TRBV20-1 few CSARTGGATNEKLFF
TRBV5-1 many CASSLGRMAFF
TRBV28 many CASSLPPGFGAKNIQYF
TRBV12-3/TRBV12-4 few CASNPNRDSLFENTIYF
TRBV20-1 many CSASLTGSTETQYF
TRBV28 many CASSFGRTEAFF
TRBV10-3 . CAIADREIREQYF
TRBV5-6 many CASTRGGGDAKLFF
TRBV3-1 . CASSASAPSNTEAFF
TRBV5-1 . CASRADGTYEQYF
TRBV6-9 many CASSYYPSGRPSGANVLTF